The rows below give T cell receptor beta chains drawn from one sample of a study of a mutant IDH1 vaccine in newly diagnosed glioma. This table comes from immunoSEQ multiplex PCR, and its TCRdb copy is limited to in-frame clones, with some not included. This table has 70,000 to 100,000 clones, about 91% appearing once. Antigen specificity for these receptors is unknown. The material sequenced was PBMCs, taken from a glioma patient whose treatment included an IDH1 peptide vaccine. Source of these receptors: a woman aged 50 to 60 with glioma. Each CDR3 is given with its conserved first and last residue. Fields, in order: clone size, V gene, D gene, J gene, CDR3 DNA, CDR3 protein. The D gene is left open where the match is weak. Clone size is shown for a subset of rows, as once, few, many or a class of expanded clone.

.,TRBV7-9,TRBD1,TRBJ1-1,TGTGCCAGCAGCATAAGACAGGGACCGATGAACACTGAAGCTTTCTTT,CASSIRQGPMNTEAFF
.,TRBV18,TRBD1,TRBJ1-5,TGTGCCAGCTCACAGGGGGCGGGAAATCAGCCCCAGCATTTT,CASSQGAGNQPQHF
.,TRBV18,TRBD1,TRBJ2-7,TGTGCCAGCTCACCACGGACCGGGACAGCTCTCTCCTACGAGCAGTACTTC,CASSPRTGTALSYEQYF
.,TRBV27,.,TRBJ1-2,TGTGCCAGCAGTTTGGCCCCGGACTACTATGGCTACACCTTC,CASSLAPDYYGYTF
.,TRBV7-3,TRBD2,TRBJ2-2,TGTGCCAGCAGCCAACTAGCGGGAGTGACGGGGGAGCTGTTTTTT,CASSQLAGVTGELFF
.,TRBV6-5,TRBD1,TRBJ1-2,TGTGCCAGCAGTTACGGGGGACAGTATGGACTTGGCTACACCTTC,CASSYGGQYGLGYTF
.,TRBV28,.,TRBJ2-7,TGTGCCAGCAGTCTCAGCACATTTCGGGTCGCCTCCTACGAGCAGTACTTC,CASSLSTFRVASYEQYF
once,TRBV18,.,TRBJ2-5,TGTGCCAGCTCACCGTACGCAGGGAGGAGAGAGACCCAGTACTTC,CASSPYAGRRETQYF
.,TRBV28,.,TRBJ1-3,TGTGCCAGCAGACCTGACAGCAACTCTGGAAACACCATATATTTT,CASRPDSNSGNTIYF
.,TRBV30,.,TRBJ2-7,TGTGCCTGGAGTGTATATCAGATCCACGAGCAGTACTTC,CAWSVYQIHEQYF
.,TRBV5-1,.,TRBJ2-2,TGCGCCAGCAGCGGGGCAGGGACGAACACCGGGGAGCTGTTTTTT,CASSGAGTNTGELFF